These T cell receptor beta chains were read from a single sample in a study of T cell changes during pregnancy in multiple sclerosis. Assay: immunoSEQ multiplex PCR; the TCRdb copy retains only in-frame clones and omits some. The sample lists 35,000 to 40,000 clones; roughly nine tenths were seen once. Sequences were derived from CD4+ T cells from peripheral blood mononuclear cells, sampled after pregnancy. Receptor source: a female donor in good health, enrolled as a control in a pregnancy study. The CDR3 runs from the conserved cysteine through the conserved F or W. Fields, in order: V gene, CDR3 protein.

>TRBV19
CASSWNRNTEAFF
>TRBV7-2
CASRMDRADNSPLHF
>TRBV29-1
CSVEDRGGTPYGYTF
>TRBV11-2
CASSLDRAGEAFF
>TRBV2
CASSEAGGQTGTQYF
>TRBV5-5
CASSLVVSVTEAFF
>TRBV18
CASSPPGQGWNTEAFF
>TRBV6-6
CASSSVRDRGKKLFF
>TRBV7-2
CASSLVGGYSGNTIYF
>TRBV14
CASSQRGGPTYEQYF
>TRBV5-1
CASSSDGMTGAGYTF
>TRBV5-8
CASSPGTGPNYGYTF
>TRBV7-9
CASSGGQGAEEKLFF
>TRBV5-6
CASSTRGAGELFF
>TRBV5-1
CASSFGVGEAFF
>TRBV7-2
CASSFRTSGGVNEQFF
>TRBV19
CASSMIASGHYGYTF
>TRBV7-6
CASSAPSGSRETQYF
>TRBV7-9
CASSLEARGEQYF
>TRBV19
CASSTYPGTGILYEQYF
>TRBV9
CASSQRALPALNEKLFF
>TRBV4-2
CASSQGGGRGGRETQYF